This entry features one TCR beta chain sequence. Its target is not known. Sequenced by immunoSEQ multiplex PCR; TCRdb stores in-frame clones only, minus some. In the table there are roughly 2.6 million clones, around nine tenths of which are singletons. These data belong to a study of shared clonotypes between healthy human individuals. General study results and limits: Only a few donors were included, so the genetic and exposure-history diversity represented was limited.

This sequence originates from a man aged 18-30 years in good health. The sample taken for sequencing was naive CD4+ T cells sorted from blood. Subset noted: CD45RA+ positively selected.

CDR3 residues: CASTNQGGYGYTF. The CDR3 nucleotides read TGTGCCAGCACGAACCAGGGAGGCTATGGCTACACCTTC. J is TRBJ1-2 and V is TRBV6-5; TRBD1 is a possible D gene (5 bases). V lost 7 bases, J lost 4 bases, and 13 bases lay in between. The CDR3 has 13 residues. Germline CDR1 reads MNHEY; CDR2 reads SVGAGI.